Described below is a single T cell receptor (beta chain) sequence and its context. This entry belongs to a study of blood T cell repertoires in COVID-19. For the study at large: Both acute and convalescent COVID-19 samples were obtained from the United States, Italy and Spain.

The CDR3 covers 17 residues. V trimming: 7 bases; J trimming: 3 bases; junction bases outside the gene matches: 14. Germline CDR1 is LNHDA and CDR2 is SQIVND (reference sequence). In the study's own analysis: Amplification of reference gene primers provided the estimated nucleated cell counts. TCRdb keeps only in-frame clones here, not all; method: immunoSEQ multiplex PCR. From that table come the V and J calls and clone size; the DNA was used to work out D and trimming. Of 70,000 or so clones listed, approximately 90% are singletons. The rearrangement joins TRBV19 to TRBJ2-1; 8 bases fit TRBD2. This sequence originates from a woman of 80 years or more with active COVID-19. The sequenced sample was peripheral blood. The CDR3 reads CASTTFHPAGVYNEQFF. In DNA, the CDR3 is TGTGCCAGTACGACATTCCATCCAGCGGGAGTCTACAATGAGCAGTTCTTC.